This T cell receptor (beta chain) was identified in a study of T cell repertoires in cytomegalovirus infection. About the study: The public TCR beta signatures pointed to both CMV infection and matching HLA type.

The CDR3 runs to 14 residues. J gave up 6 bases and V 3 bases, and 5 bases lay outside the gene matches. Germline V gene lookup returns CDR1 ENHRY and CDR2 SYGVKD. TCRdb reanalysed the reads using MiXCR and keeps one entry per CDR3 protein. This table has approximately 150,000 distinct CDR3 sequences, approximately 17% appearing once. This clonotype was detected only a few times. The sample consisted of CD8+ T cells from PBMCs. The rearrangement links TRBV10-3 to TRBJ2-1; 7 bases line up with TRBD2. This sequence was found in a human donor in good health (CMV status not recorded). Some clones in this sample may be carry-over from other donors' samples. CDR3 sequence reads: CAISEAGLSNEQFF. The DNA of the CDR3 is TGTGCCATCAGTGAAGCGGGACTGAGCAATGAGCAGTTCTTC.